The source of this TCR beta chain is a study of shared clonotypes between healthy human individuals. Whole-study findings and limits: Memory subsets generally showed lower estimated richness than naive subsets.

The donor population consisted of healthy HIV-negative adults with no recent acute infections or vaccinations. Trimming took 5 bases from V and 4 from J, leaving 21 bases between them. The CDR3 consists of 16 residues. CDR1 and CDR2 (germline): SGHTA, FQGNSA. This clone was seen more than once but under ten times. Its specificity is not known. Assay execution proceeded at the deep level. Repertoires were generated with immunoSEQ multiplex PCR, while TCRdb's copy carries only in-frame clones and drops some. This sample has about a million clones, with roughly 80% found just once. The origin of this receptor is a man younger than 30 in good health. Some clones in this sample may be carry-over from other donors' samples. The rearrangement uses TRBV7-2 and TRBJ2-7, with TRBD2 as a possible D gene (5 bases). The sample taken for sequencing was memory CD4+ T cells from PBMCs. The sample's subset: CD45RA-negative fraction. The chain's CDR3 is CASSPAREILSYEQYF. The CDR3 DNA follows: TGTGCCAGCAGCCCGGCGAGGGAGATCCTCTCTTACGAGCAGTACTTC.